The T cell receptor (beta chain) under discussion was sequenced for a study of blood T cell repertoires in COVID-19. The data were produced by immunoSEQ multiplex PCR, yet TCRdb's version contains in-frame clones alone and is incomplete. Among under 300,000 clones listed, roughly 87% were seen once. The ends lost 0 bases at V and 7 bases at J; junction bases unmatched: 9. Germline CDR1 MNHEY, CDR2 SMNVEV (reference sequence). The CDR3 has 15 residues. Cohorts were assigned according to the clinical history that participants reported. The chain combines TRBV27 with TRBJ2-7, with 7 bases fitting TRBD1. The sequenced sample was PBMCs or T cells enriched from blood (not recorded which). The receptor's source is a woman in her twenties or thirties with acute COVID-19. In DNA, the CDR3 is TGTGCCAGCAGTTTATCGACGACAGGGTCAAGGGAGCAGTACTTC. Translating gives CASSLSTTGSREQYF.